This T cell receptor beta chain emerged from a study of T-cell memory formation after mild COVID-19. Study results and limitations: Certain responding clones were present in pre-infection memory, suggesting participation of cross-reactive memory. Contracting clones, day 15 to 85, had balanced CD4/CD8, and later expanders favored CD4+.

A 5'RACE reaction primed in the constant segment made cDNA libraries of TCR alpha and TCR beta, and these carried sample barcodes and UMIs. Each CDR3 protein gets one entry after TCRdb re-called the 5' RACE reads with MiXCR. The repertoire holds roughly 110,000 distinct CDR3 sequences, about a fifth seen once, with around 41% in the top ten. This CDR3 contains 12 residues. Germline V gene sequence: CDR1 MNHEY, CDR2 SVGEGT. As regards this clonotype: Its antigen is as yet unknown.

The source of this sequence is a man younger than 35 who had mild COVID-19 (a few samples of this study predate the infection). Cell type and time point are not known. What was sequenced was PBMCs or a T cell subset sorted from them (not recorded which). The chain has TRBV6-2 or TRBV6-3 and TRBJ1-1; D is ambiguous. The CDR3 region is CDTSLRNTEAFF. CDR3 bases: TGTGACACCTCACTAAGGAACACTGAAGCTTTCTTT.